The next 3 T cell receptor beta chains were all read from a single sample in a study of beta chain features in type 1 diabetes (dated by TCRdb to 2016 to 2019). Libraries were built with the immunoSEQ multiplex PCR assay. The entire amount of isolated RNA was reverse transcribed using the High Capacity cDNA Reverse Transcription Kit, so the sequenced TCRB transcripts were expressed ones. The immuneACCESS repertoire file appears here via TCRdb, limited to in-frame rearrangements. These files lack a portion of the clones; in checked studies, under half of the deficit traces to unresolved V genes, and the cause of the others is not known. The sample table records hundreds of thousands of clones; about an eighth of these occur just once. The ten top clones hold about 0.045% of the sample. Sequencing was carried out using naive CD4+ T cells from blood. Interpreted using the paper, the cell subset or site label stands for: true naive CD4+ T cells. The receptors here all came from a woman between 18 and 30 years old in good health.

The V and J genes are TRBV4-3 and TRBJ1-4; no clear D gene. The germline gives CDR1 LGHNA, CDR2 YSLEER. The CDR3 extends over 15 amino acids. V shed 8 bases and J shed 3 bases, with 16 bases lying between them. CDR3 bases: TGCGCCAGCGGAATTGACCACCGGGCTAATGAAAAACTGTTTTTT. Protein sequence: CASGIDHRANEKLFF.

This clone was detected only a few times. The chain recombines TRBV7-2 with TRBJ2-3; 7 bases agree with TRBD1. CDR3 length equals 17 residues. The junction had 12 bases not matched to a gene; V was cut back by 5 bases and J by 1 base. Per the germline V gene, CDR1 is SGHTA and CDR2 is FQGNSA. DNA of the CDR3: TGTGCCAGCAGCCTCCCCTTGACAGGGAGACGCACAGATACGCAGTATTTT. Protein product: CASSLPLTGRRTDTQYF.

This chain links TRBV4-1 with TRBJ2-1; 7 bases fit TRBD2. Germline trimming cut 1 base from V and 4 bases from J; bases unmatched to any gene: 4. The CDR3 contains 15 residues. CDR1 and CDR2 from the germline V gene are MGHRA and YSYEKL. This chain's CDR3 is CASSQGLAVYNEQFF. The CDR3 bases are TGCGCCAGCAGCCAAGGGCTAGCGGTTTACAATGAGCAGTTCTTC.